Listed here is a single T cell receptor (beta chain). The data are from a study of blood T cell repertoires in COVID-19. Study-level background: Donors in the United States, Italy and Spain gave samples during acute or convalescent COVID-19. Sources were T cells, B-cell-depleted T cells, or PBMCs; the material itself was cDNA or gDNA.

As originally analysed: Counts of nucleated cells, estimated from reference gene primer amplification, were obtained. Sequencing was performed with immunoSEQ multiplex PCR; in TCRdb, only in-frame clones are kept and a portion is missing. The D gene and trimming were derived from the DNA, and the V and J assignments and clone size from that table. Seen here are 58,000 or so clones, around 85% observed once, and the top ten hold about 8%. The CDR3 sequence is 12 residues long. The V gene lost 0 bases and the J gene lost 6 bases, with 7 bases spanning the gap. CDR1 SGHRS and CDR2 YFSETQ come from the germline V gene.

This TCR was sampled from a woman between 65 and 79 years old with active COVID-19. Sequenced: peripheral blood. The chain uses TRBV5-1 and TRBJ2-7, with a tentative D call TRBD1 (5 bases). CDR3: CASSLAGLEQYF. CDR3 nucleotides: TGCGCCAGCAGCTTGGCAGGGCTCGAGCAGTACTTC.